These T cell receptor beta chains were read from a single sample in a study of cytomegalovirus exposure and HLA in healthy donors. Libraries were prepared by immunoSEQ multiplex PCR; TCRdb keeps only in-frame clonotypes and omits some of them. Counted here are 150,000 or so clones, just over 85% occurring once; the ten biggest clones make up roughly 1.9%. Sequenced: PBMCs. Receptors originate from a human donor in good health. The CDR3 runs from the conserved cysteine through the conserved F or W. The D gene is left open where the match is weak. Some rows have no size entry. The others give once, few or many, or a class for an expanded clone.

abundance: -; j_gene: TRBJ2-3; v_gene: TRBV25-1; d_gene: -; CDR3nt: TGTGCCAGCAGCGGGCGGGATCGGGCGGCGGTGGTAGGAGATACGCAGTATTTT; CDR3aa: CASSGRDRAAVVGDTQYF
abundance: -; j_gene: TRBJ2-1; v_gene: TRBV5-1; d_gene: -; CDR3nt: TGCGCCAGCAGCTTGGTAGGTCTAAAGGGGACCTACAATGAGCAGTTCTTC; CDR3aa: CASSLVGLKGTYNEQFF
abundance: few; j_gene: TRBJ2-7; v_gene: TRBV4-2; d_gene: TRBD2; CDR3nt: TGTGCCAGCAGCCAAGATCTGGCTAGCGGCAGGTACGAGCAGTACTTC; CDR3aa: CASSQDLASGRYEQYF
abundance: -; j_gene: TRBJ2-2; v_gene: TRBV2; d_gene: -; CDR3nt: TGTGCCAGCAGTGATCGTCCGAACACCGGGGAGCTGTTTTTT; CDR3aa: CASSDRPNTGELFF
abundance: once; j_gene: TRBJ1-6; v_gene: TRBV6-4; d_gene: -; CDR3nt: TGTGCCAGCAGTGACTCAGCGTTAAGGAATTCACCCCTCCACTTT; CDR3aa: CASSDSALRNSPLHF
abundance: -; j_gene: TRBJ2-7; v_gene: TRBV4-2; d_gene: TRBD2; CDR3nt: TGTGCCAGCAGCCACAGCGGGACGGGTGAGCAGTACTTC; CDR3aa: CASSHSGTGEQYF
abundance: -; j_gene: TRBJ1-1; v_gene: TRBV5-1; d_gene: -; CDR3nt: TGCGCCAGTAGAGGGGGGGCAGGTTTCGACACTGAAGCTTTCTTT; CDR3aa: CASRGGAGFDTEAFF
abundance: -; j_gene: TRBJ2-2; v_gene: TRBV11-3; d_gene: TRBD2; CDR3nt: TGTGCCAGCAGCATTGAAGGGACTAGCGGGACCGGGGAGCTGTTTTTT; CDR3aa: CASSIEGTSGTGELFF
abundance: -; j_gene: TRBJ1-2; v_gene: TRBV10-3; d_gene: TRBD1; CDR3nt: TGTGCCATCAGTGCGGACAGGGAGGGCTACACCTTC; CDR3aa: CAISADREGYTF
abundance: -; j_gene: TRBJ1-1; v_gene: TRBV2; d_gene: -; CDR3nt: TGTGCCAGCAGTGGGCCTGGGCAGTCGAACACTGAAGCTTTCTTT; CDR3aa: CASSGPGQSNTEAFF
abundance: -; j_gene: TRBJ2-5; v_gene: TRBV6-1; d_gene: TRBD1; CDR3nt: TGTGCCAGGGATGAAGGCAGGGGGCCGGAGACCCAGTACTTC; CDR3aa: CARDEGRGPETQYF
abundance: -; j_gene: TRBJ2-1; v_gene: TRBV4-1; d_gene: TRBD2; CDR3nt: TGCGCCAGCAGCCAAGACCCTTCCCGGGAGGTTAATGAGCAGTTCTTC; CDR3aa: CASSQDPSREVNEQFF
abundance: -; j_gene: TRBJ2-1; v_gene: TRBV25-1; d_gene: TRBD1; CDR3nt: TGTGCCAGCAGTAGGAAGACAGGGGGCTCCTACAATGAGCAGTTCTTC; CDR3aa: CASSRKTGGSYNEQFF
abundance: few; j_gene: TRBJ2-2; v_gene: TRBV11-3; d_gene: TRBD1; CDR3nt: TGTGCCAGCAGCCCAGGGGGCTGGGGACCGGACACCGGGGAGCTGTTTTTT; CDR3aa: CASSPGGWGPDTGELFF
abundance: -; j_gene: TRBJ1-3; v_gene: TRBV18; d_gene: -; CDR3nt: TGTGCCAGCTCACCGTCTTTAGAAGGGGCGTTTGGAAACACCATATATTTT; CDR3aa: CASSPSLEGAFGNTIYF
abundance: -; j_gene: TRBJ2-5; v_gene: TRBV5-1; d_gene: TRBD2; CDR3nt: TGCGCCAGCAGAGACGGACTAGCGGGAGGGAGTTCGGAGACCCAGTACTTC; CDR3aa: CASRDGLAGGSSETQYF
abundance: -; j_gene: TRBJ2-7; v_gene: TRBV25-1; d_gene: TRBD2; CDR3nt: TGTGCCAGCAGTGAAGTTGCTAGCGGGGTTTACGAGCAGTACTTC; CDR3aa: CASSEVASGVYEQYF
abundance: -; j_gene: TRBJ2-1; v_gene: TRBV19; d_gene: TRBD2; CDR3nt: TGTGCCAGTAGTATAAGTTTACGGGGGGATCAGGGCAATGAGCAGTTCTTC; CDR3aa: CASSISLRGDQGNEQFF
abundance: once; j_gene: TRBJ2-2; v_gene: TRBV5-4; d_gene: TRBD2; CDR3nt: TGTGCCAGCAGCCCGGGGGGGTTCCTAAACACCGGGGAGCTGTTTTTT; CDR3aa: CASSPGGFLNTGELFF
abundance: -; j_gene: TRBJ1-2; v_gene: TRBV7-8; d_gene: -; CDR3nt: TGTGCCAGCACCCGTAGAGGGGCAGGGGAATCCTATGGCTACACCTTC; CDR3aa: CASTRRGAGESYGYTF
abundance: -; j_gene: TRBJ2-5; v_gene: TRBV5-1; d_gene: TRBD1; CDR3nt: TGCGCCAGCAGAACGGGACAGGGATACCAAGAGACCCAGTACTTC; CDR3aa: CASRTGQGYQETQYF
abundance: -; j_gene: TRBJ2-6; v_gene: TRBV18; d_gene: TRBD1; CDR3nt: TGTGCCAGCTCACCTCAGGGGGTTGGGGCCAACGTCCTGACTTTC; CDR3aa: CASSPQGVGANVLTF
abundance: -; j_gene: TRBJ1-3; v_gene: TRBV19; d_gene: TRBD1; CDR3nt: TGTGCCAGTAGTTTTAGGACAGGGCTGTACTCTGGAAACACCATATATTTT; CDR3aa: CASSFRTGLYSGNTIYF
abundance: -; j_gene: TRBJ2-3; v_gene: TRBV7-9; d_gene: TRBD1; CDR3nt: TGTGCCAGCAGCCCCGGGGACAGGGGCGGAGATACGCAGTATTTT; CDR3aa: CASSPGDRGGDTQYF
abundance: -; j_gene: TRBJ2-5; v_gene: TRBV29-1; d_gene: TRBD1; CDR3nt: TGCAGCGTTGAGGGACAGCCTCAAGAGACCCAGTACTTC; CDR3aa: CSVEGQPQETQYF
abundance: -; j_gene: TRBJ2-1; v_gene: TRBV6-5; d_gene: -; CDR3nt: TGTGCCAGCAGCTCTCGGACTCTCTACAATGAGCAGTTCTTC; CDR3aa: CASSSRTLYNEQFF
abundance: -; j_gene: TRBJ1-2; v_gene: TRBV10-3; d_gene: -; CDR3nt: TGTGCCATCAGTGAGTCTGGACAGTTGAGTGGCTACACCTTC; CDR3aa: CAISESGQLSGYTF
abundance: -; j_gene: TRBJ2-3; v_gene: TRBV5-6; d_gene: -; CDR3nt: TGTGCCAGCAGCCCGGGGGGCACAGATACGCAGTATTTT; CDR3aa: CASSPGGTDTQYF
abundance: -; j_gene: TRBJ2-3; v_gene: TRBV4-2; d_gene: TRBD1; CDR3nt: TGTGCCAGCAGCCAAGGCTCCGGGACAGGGTTAACAGATACGCAGTATTTT; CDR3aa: CASSQGSGTGLTDTQYF
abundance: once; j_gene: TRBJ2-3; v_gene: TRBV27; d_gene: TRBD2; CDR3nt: TGTGCCAGCAGTTTTTTTAGCGGGAGGGGAGCGCAGTATTTT; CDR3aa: CASSFFSGRGAQYF
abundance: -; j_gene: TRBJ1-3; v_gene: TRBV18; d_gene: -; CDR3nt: TGTGCCAGCTCCGCCGGGACTCCGGGGGACACCATATATTTT; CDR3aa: CASSAGTPGDTIYF
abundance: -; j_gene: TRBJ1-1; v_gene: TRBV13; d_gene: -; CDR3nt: TGTGCCAGCAGCTTAGACAGGGACACTGAAGCTTTCTTT; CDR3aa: CASSLDRDTEAFF
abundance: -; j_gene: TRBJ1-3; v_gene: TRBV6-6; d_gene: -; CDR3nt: TGTGCCAGCAGTTACGGGGCCCCTGACTCTGGAAACACCATATATTTT; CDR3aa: CASSYGAPDSGNTIYF
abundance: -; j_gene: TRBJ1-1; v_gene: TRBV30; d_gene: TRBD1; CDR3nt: TGTGCCTGGAGAAAAGAGATTTCAGGGGGCCGGACTGAAGCTTTCTTT; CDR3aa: CAWRKEISGGRTEAFF
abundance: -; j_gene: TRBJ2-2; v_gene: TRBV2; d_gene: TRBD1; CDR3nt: TGTGCCAGCAGTATCCAGGGGGCGAAGAACACCGGGGAGCTGTTTTTT; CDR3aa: CASSIQGAKNTGELFF
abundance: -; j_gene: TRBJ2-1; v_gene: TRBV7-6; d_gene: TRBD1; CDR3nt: TGTGCCAGCAGCTTAGGCGTGGGACAGTTCTATGAGCAGTTCTTC; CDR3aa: CASSLGVGQFYEQFF
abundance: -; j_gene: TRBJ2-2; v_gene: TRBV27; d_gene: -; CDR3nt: TGTGCCAGCAATGAGGGCGGACGGTACACCGGGGAGCTGTTTTTT; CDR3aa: CASNEGGRYTGELFF
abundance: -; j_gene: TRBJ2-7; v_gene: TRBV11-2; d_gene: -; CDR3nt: TGTGCCAGCAGCCCCTCTCCGGGTTCCTACGAGCAGTACTTC; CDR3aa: CASSPSPGSYEQYF
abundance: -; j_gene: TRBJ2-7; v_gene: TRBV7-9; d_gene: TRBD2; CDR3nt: TGTGCCAGCAGCTTAGCGATGACTAGCGGGGCGTACGAGCAGTACTTC; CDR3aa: CASSLAMTSGAYEQYF
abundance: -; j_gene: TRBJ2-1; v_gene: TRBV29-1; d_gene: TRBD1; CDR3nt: TGCAGCGTCCCCGGGGACAGGGGGCCTTACAATGAGCAGTTCTTC; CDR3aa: CSVPGDRGPYNEQFF
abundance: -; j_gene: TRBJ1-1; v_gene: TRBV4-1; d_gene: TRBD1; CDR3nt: TGCGCCAGCAGCCATGAGCAGGGGGCCTTCACTGAAGCTTTCTTT; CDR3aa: CASSHEQGAFTEAFF
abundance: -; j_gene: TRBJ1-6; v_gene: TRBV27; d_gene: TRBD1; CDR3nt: TGTGCCAGCAAACGTCTCGGGACAGTCGATTCACCCCTCCACTTT; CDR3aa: CASKRLGTVDSPLHF
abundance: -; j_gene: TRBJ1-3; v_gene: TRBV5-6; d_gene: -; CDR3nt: TGTGCCAGCAGCTTGGGGGCCCACCCTGGAAACACCATATATTTT; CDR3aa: CASSLGAHPGNTIYF
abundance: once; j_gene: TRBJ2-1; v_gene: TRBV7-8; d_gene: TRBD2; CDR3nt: TGTGCCAGCAGCTTATATATAGCGGGGGGCACTTACAATGAGCAGTTCTTC; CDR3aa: CASSLYIAGGTYNEQFF
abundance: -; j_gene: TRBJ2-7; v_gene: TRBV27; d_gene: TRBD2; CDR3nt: TGTGCCAGCAAGCGGGCTAGCGGGAGTTCCGAGCAGTACTTC; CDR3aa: CASKRASGSSEQYF
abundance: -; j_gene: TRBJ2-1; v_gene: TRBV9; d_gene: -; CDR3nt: TGTGCCAGCAGCGTCGCACCGACATACAATGAGCAGTTCTTC; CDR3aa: CASSVAPTYNEQFF
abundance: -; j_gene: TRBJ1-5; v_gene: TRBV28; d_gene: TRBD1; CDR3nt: TGTGCCAGCAGTTTAGAGACAGGGGTAAGTCAGCCCCAGCATTTT; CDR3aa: CASSLETGVSQPQHF
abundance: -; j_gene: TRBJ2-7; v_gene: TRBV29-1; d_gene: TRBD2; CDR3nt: TGCAGCGCAACGACTAGCGGTACCTACGAGCAGTACTTC; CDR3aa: CSATTSGTYEQYF
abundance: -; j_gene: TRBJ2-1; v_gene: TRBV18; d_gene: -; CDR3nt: TGTGCCAGCTCACCACCATCAGTGGAGCTGGAGCAGTTCTTC; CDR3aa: CASSPPSVELEQFF
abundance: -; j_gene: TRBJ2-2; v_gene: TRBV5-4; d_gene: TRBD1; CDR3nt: TGTGCCAGCAGTCGACAGGGGGCAGGTGGGGAGCTGTTTTTT; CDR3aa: CASSRQGAGGELFF
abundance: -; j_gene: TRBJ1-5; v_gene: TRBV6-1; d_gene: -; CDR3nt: TGTGCCAGCAGTGAGTCTAATCAGCCCCAGCATTTT; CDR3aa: CASSESNQPQHF
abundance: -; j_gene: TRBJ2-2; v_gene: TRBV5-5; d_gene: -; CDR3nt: TGTGCCAGCAGCTTGAAACAGGGCGGTGGCGGGGAGCTGTTTTTT; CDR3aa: CASSLKQGGGGELFF
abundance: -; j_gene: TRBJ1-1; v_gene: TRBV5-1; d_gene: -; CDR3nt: TGCGCCAGCAGGGAAACAGGGCAGAACACTGAAGCTTTCTTT; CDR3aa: CASRETGQNTEAFF
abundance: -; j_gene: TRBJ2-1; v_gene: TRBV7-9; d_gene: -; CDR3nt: TGTGCCAGCACCCCGGGGACTTCCCTTTGGAATGAGCAGTTCTTC; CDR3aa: CASTPGTSLWNEQFF
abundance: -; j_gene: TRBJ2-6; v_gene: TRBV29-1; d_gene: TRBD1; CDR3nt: TGCAGCGTGACAGGGATCACCGCTGGGGCCAACGTCCTGACTTTC; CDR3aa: CSVTGITAGANVLTF
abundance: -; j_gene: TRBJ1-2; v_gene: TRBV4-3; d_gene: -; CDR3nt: TGCGCCAGCAGCCCGGAGGGGAGTAACTATGGCTACACCTTC; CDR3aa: CASSPEGSNYGYTF
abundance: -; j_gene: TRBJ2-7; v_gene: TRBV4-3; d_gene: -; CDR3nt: TGCGCCAGCAGCCCAGGCGAGGGCCCCTACGAGCAGTACTTC; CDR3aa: CASSPGEGPYEQYF